Shown below are 16 T cell receptor beta chains from a single sample sequenced in a study of cytomegalovirus exposure and HLA in healthy donors. The PCR ran on 60 Vbeta and 13 Jbeta primers. The repertoire was sequenced with immunoSEQ multiplex PCR; TCRdb's copy has only in-frame clones and lacks some. Of about 99,000 clones listed, 9.5% to 13% are singletons. Sequenced material: PBMCs. Source of these receptors: a man between 35 and 55 years old in good health and CMV-seropositive.

There are a few counts of this clone. V is TRBV6-5 and J is TRBJ1-2; D call uncertain. The CDR3 is 15 residues long. CDR1 is MNHEY, CDR2 SVGAGI, per germline. The germline V and J ends were trimmed by 4 bases and 5 bases, with 17 bases remaining between them. CDR3 residues: CASSSPRESSYGYTF. DNA for the CDR3: TGTGCCAGCAGTTCCCCTCGGGAAAGTTCTTATGGCTACACCTTC.

Only a few counts were recorded for this clone. The chain couples TRBV10-3 to TRBJ1-1, with D perhaps matching TRBD1 (5 bases). The V end lost 3 bases, the J end lost 11 bases, and 16 bases lay between the germline ends. This CDR3 has 13 residues. Germline V gene lookup returns CDR1 ENHRY and CDR2 SYGVKD. CDR3 sequence reads: CAISDEFRGRAFF. The CDR3, as DNA: TGTGCCATCAGTGACGAATTTCGGGGGAGGGCTTTCTTT.

This clone has more than one count but fewer than ten. The chain links TRBV9 to TRBJ1-2, with D possibly TRBD1 on 6 matching bases. The germline V gene encodes CDR1 SGDLS and CDR2 YYNGEE. V was trimmed by 0 bases and J by 4 bases, leaving 10 bases between them. The CDR3 has 14 residues. CDR3 nucleotide sequence: TGTGCCAGCAGCGTAGGGCGGGGGGCCTATGGCTACACCTTC. Encoded protein: CASSVGRGAYGYTF.

This clone came up a few times. V and J are TRBV11-3 and TRBJ2-7; a possible D gene is TRBD1 (7 bases). The ends were cut back, 1 base at V and 5 bases at J, with 12 bases in the middle. This CDR3 contains 14 residues. Germline CDR1 reads SGHNT; CDR2 reads YENEEA. The CDR3 DNA is TGTGCCAGCAGCTTAGCCAGGGGGGTCCACGAGCAGTACTTC. The encoded protein is CASSLARGVHEQYF.

This clone turned up a few times. The chain employs TRBV29-1 and TRBJ1-1; D possibly corresponds to TRBD1 (5 bases). Germline V gene sequence: CDR1 SQVTM, CDR2 ANQGSEA. Trimming cost V 5 bases and J 5 bases, with 15 bases left between them. The CDR3 loop spans 13 amino acids. DNA for the CDR3: TGCAGCGTTTCAGGAACATCAGGGACTGAAGCTTTCTTT. It is translated as CSVSGTSGTEAFF.

This clone was picked up a small number of times. The chain uses TRBV7-9 and TRBJ1-4; 9 bases align to TRBD1. This CDR3 region has 15 residues. Trimming took 4 bases from V and 7 from J; bases not matched to a gene: 7. CDR1 SEHNR and CDR2 FQNEAQ come from the germline V gene (reference sequence). The CDR3 spells CASSYTGGRSEKLFF. Here the CDR3 DNA reads TGTGCCAGCAGCTATACAGGGGGCCGGAGTGAAAAACTGTTTTTT.

The chain uses TRBV30 and TRBJ1-1, with D possibly TRBD1 on 5 matching bases. The CDR3 covers 14 residues. CDR1 and CDR2 from the germline V gene are GTSNPN and SVGIG (reference sequence). The V end was cut by 0 bases, the J end by 4 bases, with 12 bases between. The CDR3 region has the DNA TGTGCCTGGAGTGTACAGGTCGGGGGCACTGAAGCTTTCTTT. The encoded protein is CAWSVQVGGTEAFF.

This clone was counted a few times. V gene TRBV27 combines with J gene TRBJ2-1; D is perhaps TRBD2 (6 bases). With 5 bases removed from V and 0 bases from J, the gap between germline ends came to 11 bases. Germline values: CDR1 MNHEY, CDR2 SMNVEV (reference sequence). The CDR3 is made up of 15 amino acids. The CDR3 DNA sequence: TGTGCCAGCAGTCCCCCGGGACTCTCCTACAATGAGCAGTTCTTC. Encoded protein: CASSPPGLSYNEQFF.

This chain connects TRBV27 to TRBJ1-4, with 9 bases that match TRBD1. V lost 4 bases to trimming and J lost 8 bases; unmatched junction nucleotides: 14. The CDR3 has 17 residues. Per germline, CDR1 MNHEY and CDR2 SMNVEV (reference sequence). The CDR3 DNA sequence: TGTGCCAGCAGTTCTTTAGGACCACAGGGGGCGGGAGAAAAACTGTTTTTT. This translates into CASSSLGPQGAGEKLFF.

This clone was observed a few times. V and J are TRBV25-1 and TRBJ1-3; D call uncertain. Trimming cost V 2 bases and J 0 bases, with 17 bases left between them. CDR1 and CDR2 (germline): MGHDK, SYGVNS. The CDR3 is 18 residues long. CDR3: CASSERNFMAHSGNTIYF. In DNA, the CDR3 is TGTGCCAGCAGTGAAAGAAATTTCATGGCTCACTCTGGAAACACCATATATTTT.

The chain has TRBV13 and TRBJ2-7, with 8 positions matching TRBD1. The CDR3 covers 14 residues. Germline V lookup: CDR1 PRHDT, CDR2 FYEKMQ (reference sequence). The ends lost 4 bases at V and 1 base at J; junction bases unmatched: 3. The CDR3 region has the DNA TGTGCCAGCAGCTCCGGACAGGGTTCCTACGAGCAGTACTTC. This translates into CASSSGQGSYEQYF.

The chain has TRBV11-2 and TRBJ2-1; D call uncertain. This CDR3 contains 13 residues. The V end was cut by 3 bases, the J end by 9 bases, with 12 bases between. Per the germline V gene, CDR1 is SGHAT and CDR2 is FQNNGV. This CDR3 reads CASSFRLVGEQFF. Written as DNA, the CDR3 is TGTGCCAGCAGCTTTCGGCTAGTCGGTGAGCAGTTCTTC.

This clone has more than one count but fewer than ten. This chain links TRBV6-5 with TRBJ2-7; D perhaps matches TRBD2 (5 bases). Trimming removed 8 bases from V and 5 bases from J, with 13 bases in between. This CDR3 contains 12 residues. CDR1 is MNHEY and CDR2 is SVGAGI in the germline V gene. CDR3 in DNA: TGTGCCAGCCAGGAGGCTAACCACGAGCAGTACTTC. Translating it yields CASQEANHEQYF.

This clone was seen a few times. The chain recombines TRBV29-1 with TRBJ2-3; tentative D call: TRBD1 (5 bases). The CDR3 runs to 12 residues. Germline V CDR1 and CDR2: SQVTM, ANQGSEA. V lost 6 bases, J lost 3 bases, and 10 bases lay in between. The DNA for the CDR3 is TGCAGCGTCCTCAGGGCGACAGATACGCAGTATTTT. Protein sequence: CSVLRATDTQYF.

This CDR3 reads CASSEGRGFGNQPQHF. The DNA of the CDR3 is TGTGCCAGCAGTGAGGGTCGGGGGTTCGGCAATCAGCCCCAGCATTTT. This chain joins TRBV6-1 and TRBJ1-5; tentatively, D is TRBD1 (5 bases). CDR3 size: 16 residues. Trimming cost V 3 bases and J 2 bases, with 14 bases left between them. In germline, CDR1 is MNHNS, CDR2 SASEGT.

This clone was found a few times. The chain uses TRBV6-1 and TRBJ2-5; possible D gene TRBD2, 6 bases. CDR3 size: 14 residues. Trimming cost V 6 bases and J 4 bases, with 15 bases left between them. The germline CDR1 and CDR2 sequences are MNHNS and SASEGT. CDR3 nucleotide sequence: TGTGCCAGCAGGCGGACGGGAGCGGGAGAGACCCAGTACTTC. Its protein product is CASRRTGAGETQYF.